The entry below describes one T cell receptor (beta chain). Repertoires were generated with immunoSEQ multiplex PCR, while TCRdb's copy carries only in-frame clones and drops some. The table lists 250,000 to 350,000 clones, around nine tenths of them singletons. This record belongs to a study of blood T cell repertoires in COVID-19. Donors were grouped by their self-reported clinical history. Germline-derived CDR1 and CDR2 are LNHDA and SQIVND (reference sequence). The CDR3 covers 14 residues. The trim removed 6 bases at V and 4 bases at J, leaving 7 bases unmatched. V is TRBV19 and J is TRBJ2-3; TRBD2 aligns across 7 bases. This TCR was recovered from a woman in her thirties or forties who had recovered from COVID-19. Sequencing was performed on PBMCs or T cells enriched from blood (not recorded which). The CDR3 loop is CASRLGGGADTQYF. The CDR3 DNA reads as TGTGCCAGTAGACTAGGTGGGGGGGCAGATACGCAGTATTTT.